A selection of T cell receptor beta chains follows, all from one sample in a study of identical twins. TCRdb itself ran the 5' RACE reads through MiXCR, one entry per CDR3 protein. The data contain some 760,000 distinct CDR3 sequences, 18% of them seen just once; the ten biggest clones take up under 15%. This same sample was also taken into another study, of T cells expressing NK-cell markers.

The sample was PBMCs. These receptors were obtained from a young woman in good health. Both conserved end residues are part of each CDR3. Fields, in order: J gene, V gene, D gene, clone size, CDR3 protein, CDR3 DNA. The D gene is left open where the match is weak. Clone size is stated in some rows and not others, as once, few, many or a class when expanded.

TRBJ2-7 | TRBV20-1 | TRBD2 | . | CSARKPGLADYEQYF | TGCAGTGCTAGAAAACCGGGACTAGCGGACTACGAGCAGTACTTC
TRBJ1-4 | TRBV4-3 | TRBD1 | many | CASSRNDRGNEKLFF | TGCGCCAGCAGCCGCAACGACAGGGGTAATGAAAAACTGTTTTTT
TRBJ2-7 | TRBV7-9 | . | medium-sized | CASSQQAYEQYF | TGTGCCAGCAGCCAACAGGCCTACGAGCAGTACTTC
TRBJ2-4 | TRBV7-2 | TRBD1 | . | CASSLRDRENIQYF | TGTGCCAGCAGCCTAAGGGACAGGGAAAACATTCAGTACTTC
TRBJ2-3 | TRBV4-2 | TRBD2 | . | CASSQEDSLAGTTDTQYF | TGTGCCAGCAGCCAAGAAGATTCCCTAGCGGGGACGACAGATACGCAGTATTTT
TRBJ2-7 | TRBV10-3 | . | . | CAIRGQTRSYEQYF | TGTGCCATCAGGGGACAGACTAGGTCCTACGAGCAGTACTTC
TRBJ2-6 | TRBV7-9 | . | few | CASGSLGANVLTF | TGTGCCAGCGGATCCCTTGGGGCCAACGTCCTGACTTTC
TRBJ2-7 | TRBV29-1 | TRBD1 | few | CSVGKTGTEQYF | TGCAGCGTTGGCAAGACAGGGACCGAGCAGTACTTC
TRBJ2-7 | TRBV7-2 | . | . | CASSLISDYEQYF | TGTGCCAGCAGCTTAATTTCCGATTACGAGCAGTACTTC
TRBJ2-5 | TRBV12-3/TRBV12-4 | . | . | CASSFTKGETQYF | TGTGCCAGCAGTTTCACTAAAGGAGAGACCCAGTACTTC
TRBJ1-1 | TRBV7-9 | . | . | CASSLAGIMWTEAFF | TGTGCCAGCAGCTTAGCGGGGATAATGTGGACTGAAGCTTTCTTT
TRBJ2-7 | TRBV6-2/TRBV6-3 | . | . | CASRYHDSSEQYF | TGTGCCAGCAGATATCATGACAGTAGCGAGCAGTACTTC
TRBJ2-1 | TRBV12-3/TRBV12-4 | . | . | CASRTLTGDHEQFF | TGTGCCAGCAGAACTCTCACGGGGGACCATGAGCAGTTCTTC
TRBJ2-1 | TRBV7-9 | TRBD2 | few | CASSPFGGSYNEQFF | TGTGCCAGCAGCCCGTTTGGCGGGAGCTACAATGAGCAGTTCTTC
TRBJ2-7 | TRBV15 | . | few | CATSRGGGSRDEQYF | TGTGCCACCAGCAGAGGGGGAGGTTCTCGCGACGAGCAGTACTTC
TRBJ2-7 | TRBV18 | . | . | CASSRTRQEADHEQYF | TGTGCCAGCTCACGCACCCGACAGGAAGCAGACCACGAGCAGTACTTC
TRBJ2-3 | TRBV20-1 | TRBD2 | few | CSARGRLAGLTDTQYF | TGCAGTGCTAGGGGAAGACTAGCGGGTCTCACAGATACGCAGTATTTT
TRBJ1-4 | TRBV3-1 | TRBD1 | few | CASSLWGQTTNEKLFF | TGTGCCAGCAGCCTTTGGGGACAGACAACTAATGAAAAACTGTTTTTT
TRBJ1-2 | TRBV5-6 | . | . | CASSPTGGAENYGYTF | TGTGCCAGCAGCCCGACCGGGGGGGCAGAAAACTATGGCTACACCTTC
TRBJ2-3 | TRBV7-9 | TRBD1 | . | CASSSGQHTDTQYF | TGTGCCAGCAGCTCGGGACAGCACACAGATACGCAGTATTTT
TRBJ1-1 | TRBV10-3 | TRBD1 | many | CAIKGQTNTEAFF | TGTGCCATCAAGGGACAGACGAACACTGAAGCTTTCTTT
TRBJ2-7 | TRBV5-1 | . | . | CASSTGRRGQGSYEQYF | TGCGCCAGCAGCACCGGACGGCGGGGGCAAGGTTCCTACGAGCAGTACTTC
TRBJ2-2 | TRBV10-1 | . | . | CASSESTQPGENTGELFF | TGCGCCAGCAGTGAGTCGACCCAGCCGGGCGAGAACACCGGGGAGCTGTTTTTT
TRBJ2-5 | TRBV30 | TRBD2 | . | CAWSVLAGGGKTQYF | TGTGCCTGGAGTGTACTAGCGGGAGGGGGAAAGACCCAGTACTTC
TRBJ2-7 | TRBV12-3/TRBV12-4 | . | . | CASSLRGAVREQYF | TGTGCCAGCAGTTTACGGGGGGCTGTTCGCGAGCAGTACTTC
TRBJ2-1 | TRBV7-9 | . | few | CASNRPGFGEQFF | TGTGCCAGCAACCGGCCGGGCTTTGGTGAGCAGTTCTTC
TRBJ2-5 | TRBV7-6 | . | . | CASSSPHQETQYF | TGTGCCAGCAGCTCCCCCCATCAAGAGACCCAGTACTTC
TRBJ1-3 | TRBV12-3/TRBV12-4 | . | few | CASSLTIIDGVGNTIYF | TGTGCCAGCAGTTTAACAATTATAGACGGTGTTGGAAACACCATATATTTT
TRBJ2-1 | TRBV5-1 | . | . | CASSSGEGQNNEQFF | TGCGCCAGCAGCTCGGGGGAGGGACAGAACAATGAGCAGTTCTTC
TRBJ2-5 | TRBV20-1 | . | . | CSARVPEETQYF | TGCAGTGCTAGAGTACCAGAAGAGACCCAGTACTTC
TRBJ2-5 | TRBV6-1 | TRBD1 | . | CASSPGTGGRSETQYF | TGTGCCAGCAGCCCTGGGACAGGGGGCCGTTCAGAGACCCAGTACTTC
TRBJ2-5 | TRBV5-6 | TRBD2 | . | CASSLRRGGQETQYF | TGTGCCAGCAGCTTGAGGCGGGGGGGCCAAGAGACCCAGTACTTC
TRBJ2-3 | TRBV27 | . | few | CASSLSQITDTQYF | TGTGCCAGCAGTTTATCGCAGATTACGGATACGCAGTATTTT
TRBJ1-1 | TRBV14 | . | few | CASSTILGQRSTEAFF | TGTGCCAGCAGCACAATTCTTGGCCAACGGAGCACTGAAGCTTTCTTT
TRBJ2-1 | TRBV5-1 | . | . | CASSLGARGNEQFF | TGCGCCAGCAGCTTGGGAGCCAGGGGAAATGAGCAGTTCTTC
TRBJ2-5 | TRBV15 | . | few | CATSRGSKETQYF | TGTGCCACCAGCAGGGGGTCCAAAGAGACCCAGTACTTC
TRBJ2-1 | TRBV5-5 | TRBD1 | few | CASRRGQGPGDEQFF | TGTGCCAGCAGGCGGGGACAGGGGCCCGGGGATGAGCAGTTCTTC
TRBJ1-1 | TRBV27 | . | few | CASFKNTEAFF | TGTGCCAGCTTCAAAAACACTGAAGCTTTCTTT
TRBJ2-3 | TRBV7-2 | TRBD1 | many | CASSRQGRESDTQYF | TGTGCCAGCAGCCGACAGGGGCGTGAGTCAGATACGCAGTATTTT
TRBJ1-3 | TRBV10-3 | . | . | CAISESGGSGNTIYF | TGTGCCATCAGTGAGTCGGGTGGATCTGGAAACACCATATATTTT
TRBJ2-5 | TRBV5-1 | . | few | CASSLGLREQETQYF | TGCGCCAGCAGCTTGGGGTTGCGGGAACAAGAGACCCAGTACTTC
TRBJ1-1 | TRBV19 | TRBD1 | . | CATKGQLNTEAFF | TGTGCCACCAAGGGACAGCTGAACACTGAAGCTTTCTTT
TRBJ2-7 | TRBV5-5 | TRBD1 | . | CASRSDRGVGEQYF | TGTGCCAGCAGGTCGGACAGGGGGGTCGGCGAGCAGTACTTC
TRBJ2-5 | TRBV4-3 | TRBD2 | . | CASSRRTSAYQETQYF | TGCGCCAGCAGCCGCCGGACTAGCGCCTACCAAGAGACCCAGTACTTC
TRBJ2-1 | TRBV7-8 | TRBD1 | . | CASSNPVGDRLKNEQFF | TGTGCCAGCAGCAACCCGGTGGGGGACAGGCTAAAGAATGAGCAGTTCTTC
TRBJ2-1 | TRBV7-3 | TRBD2 | . | CASSLISGTAYNEQFF | TGTGCCAGCAGCTTAATTAGCGGGACCGCCTACAATGAGCAGTTCTTC
TRBJ2-7 | TRBV10-1 | . | . | CASSEKYGDSSYEQYF | TGCGCCAGCAGTGAGAAATACGGGGACTCTTCCTACGAGCAGTACTTC
TRBJ2-1 | TRBV15 | . | few | CATRAYNEQFF | TGTGCCACCAGAGCCTACAATGAGCAGTTCTTC
TRBJ1-2 | TRBV20-1 | . | few | CSARGPRSLYGYTF | TGCAGTGCTAGAGGTCCCCGAAGCCTCTATGGCTACACCTTC
TRBJ2-5 | TRBV6-5 | TRBD2 | few | CASSYSARLAGGQGTQYF | TGTGCCAGCAGTTACTCAGCCAGACTAGCGGGAGGGCAGGGGACCCAGTACTTC
TRBJ2-2 | TRBV12-3/TRBV12-4 | . | few | CASRRLDTANTGELFF | TGTGCCAGCAGACGGCTAGACACTGCGAACACCGGGGAGCTGTTTTTT
TRBJ2-3 | TRBV7-3 | TRBD2 | . | CASSLLTGGPGDTQYF | TGTGCCAGCAGCTTACTGACGGGGGGGCCGGGAGATACGCAGTATTTT
TRBJ2-7 | TRBV20-1 | TRBD2 | . | CSASVLGLAKYEQYF | TGCAGTGCTAGCGTGCTGGGACTAGCGAAATACGAGCAGTACTTC
TRBJ2-3 | TRBV5-1 | . | many | CASSGTGADTQYF | TGCGCCAGCAGCGGTACAGGCGCAGATACGCAGTATTTT
TRBJ1-4 | TRBV3-1 | TRBD1 | few | CASSQGPRRGGTNEKLFF | TGTGCCAGCAGCCAAGGCCCTCGCAGGGGGGGGACTAATGAAAAACTGTTTTTT